This T cell receptor (beta chain) was found in a study of T-cell memory formation after mild COVID-19. One entry per CDR3 protein results from TCRdb running MiXCR on the 5' RACE reads. In the table there are 550,000 to 650,000 distinct CDR3 sequences, 17% of which are singletons. This CDR3 is built from 11 residues. V was pared by 8 bases and J by 2 bases, with 5 bases between. This clonotype was seen a handful of times. Specimen: PBMCs or a T cell subset sorted from them (not recorded which). This sequence originates from an adult woman who had mild COVID-19 (a few samples of this study predate the infection). Cell type and time point are not known. The chain couples TRBV12-3 or TRBV12-4 to TRBJ2-3, with D unclear. CDR3 nucleotides: TGTGCCAGCGGGAACACAGATACGCAGTATTTT. Protein sequence: CASGNTDTQYF.